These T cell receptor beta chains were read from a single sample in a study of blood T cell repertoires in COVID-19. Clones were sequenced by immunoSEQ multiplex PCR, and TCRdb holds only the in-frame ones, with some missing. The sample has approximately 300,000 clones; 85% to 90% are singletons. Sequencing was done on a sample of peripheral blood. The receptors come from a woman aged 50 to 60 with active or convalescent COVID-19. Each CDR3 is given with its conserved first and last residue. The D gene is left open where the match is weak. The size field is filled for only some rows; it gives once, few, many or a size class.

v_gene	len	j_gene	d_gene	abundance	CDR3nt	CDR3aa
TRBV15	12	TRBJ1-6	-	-	TGTGCCACCAGCAGAGATCTAGCACCCCTCCACTTT	CATSRDLAPLHF
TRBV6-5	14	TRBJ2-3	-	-	TGTGCCAGCAGCGCCTCGGGCAGGGGCGATACGCAGTATTTT	CASSASGRGDTQYF
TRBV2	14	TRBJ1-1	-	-	TGTGCCAGCACCCTGACAGCCTCGAACACTGAAGCTTTCTTT	CASTLTASNTEAFF
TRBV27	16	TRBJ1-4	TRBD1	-	TGTGCCAGCAGTCTCATCTCCGGGACAGGGAATGAAAAACTGTTTTTT	CASSLISGTGNEKLFF
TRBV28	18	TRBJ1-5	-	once	TGTGCCAGCCTCAGGGGAGGGGCTCTGTCGATTGGCAATCAGCCCCAGCATTTT	CASLRGGALSIGNQPQHF
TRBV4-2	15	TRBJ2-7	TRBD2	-	TGTGCCAGCAGCCCCGGGACTAGCGGCTCCTACGAGCAGTACTTC	CASSPGTSGSYEQYF
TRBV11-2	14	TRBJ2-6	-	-	TGTGCCAGCAGACTGAGCTCTGGGGCCAACGTCCTGACTTTC	CASRLSSGANVLTF
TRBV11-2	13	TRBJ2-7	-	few	TGTGCCAGCAGCTTCGGGACTGGCTACGAGCAGTACTTC	CASSFGTGYEQYF
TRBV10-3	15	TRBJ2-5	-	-	TGTGCCATCAGTGATGATAAGGGAGCGCAAGAGACCCAGTACTTC	CAISDDKGAQETQYF
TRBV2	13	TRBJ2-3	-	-	TGTGCCAGCAGCCCGGGGAGCACAGATACGCAGTATTTT	CASSPGSTDTQYF